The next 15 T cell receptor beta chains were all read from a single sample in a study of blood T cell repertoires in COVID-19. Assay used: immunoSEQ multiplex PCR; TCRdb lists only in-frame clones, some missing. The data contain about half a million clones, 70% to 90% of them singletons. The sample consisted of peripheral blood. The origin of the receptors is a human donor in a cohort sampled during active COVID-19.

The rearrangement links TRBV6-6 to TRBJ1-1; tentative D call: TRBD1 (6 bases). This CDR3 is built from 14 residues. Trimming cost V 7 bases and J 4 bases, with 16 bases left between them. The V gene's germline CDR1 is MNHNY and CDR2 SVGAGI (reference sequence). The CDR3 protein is CASTTARGGTEAFF. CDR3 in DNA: TGTGCCAGCACCACGGCGAGGGGGGGCACTGAAGCTTTCTTT.

CDR3 amino acids: CASSIYRGSTTIYF. The CDR3 DNA follows: TGTGCCAGTAGTATCTACAGGGGCTCCACCACCATATATTTT. The chain employs TRBV19 and TRBJ1-3, with TRBD1 matching over 7 bases. This CDR3 contains 14 residues. V gave up 3 bases and J gave up 9 bases; unmatched junction bases: 8. Germline CDR1 and CDR2: LNHDA and SQIVND (reference sequence).

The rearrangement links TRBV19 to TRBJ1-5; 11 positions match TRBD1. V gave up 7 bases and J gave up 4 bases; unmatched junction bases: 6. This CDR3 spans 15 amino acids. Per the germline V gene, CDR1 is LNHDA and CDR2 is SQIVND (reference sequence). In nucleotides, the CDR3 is TGTGCCAGTACCGTTGGACAGGGGGCGAATCAGCCCCAGCATTTT. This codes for CASTVGQGANQPQHF.

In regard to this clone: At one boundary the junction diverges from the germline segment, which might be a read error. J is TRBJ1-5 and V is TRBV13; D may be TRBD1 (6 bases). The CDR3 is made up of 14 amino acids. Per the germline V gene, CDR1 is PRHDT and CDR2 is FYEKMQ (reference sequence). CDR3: CASSFGQGNRPQHF. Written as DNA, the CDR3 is TGTGCCAGCAGCTTCGGGCAGGGGAATCGGCCCCAGCATTTT.

CDR3 coding DNA: TGTGCCAGCAGCTTGGGAGGGGGACTAGCGGTCACAGATACGCAGTATTTT. Translation gives CASSLGGGLAVTDTQYF. The chain employs TRBV5-4 and TRBJ2-3; 11 bases map to TRBD2. The CDR3 runs to 17 residues. The germline V gene encodes CDR1 SGHNT and CDR2 YYREEE (reference sequence). The junction had 5 bases not matched to a gene; V was cut back by 0 bases and J by 2 bases.

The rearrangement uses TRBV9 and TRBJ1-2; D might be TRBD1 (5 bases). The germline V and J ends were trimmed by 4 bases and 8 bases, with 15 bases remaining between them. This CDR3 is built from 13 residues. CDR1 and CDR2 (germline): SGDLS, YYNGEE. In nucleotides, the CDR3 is TGTGCCAGCAGCTCGACAGTGTTCAACGGCTACACCTTC. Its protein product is CASSSTVFNGYTF.

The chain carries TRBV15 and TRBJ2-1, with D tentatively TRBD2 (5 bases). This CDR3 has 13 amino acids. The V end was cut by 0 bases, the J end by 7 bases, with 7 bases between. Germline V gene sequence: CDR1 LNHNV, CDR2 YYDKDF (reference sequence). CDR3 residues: CATSREIANEQFF. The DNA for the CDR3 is TGTGCCACCAGCAGAGAAATAGCGAATGAGCAGTTCTTC.

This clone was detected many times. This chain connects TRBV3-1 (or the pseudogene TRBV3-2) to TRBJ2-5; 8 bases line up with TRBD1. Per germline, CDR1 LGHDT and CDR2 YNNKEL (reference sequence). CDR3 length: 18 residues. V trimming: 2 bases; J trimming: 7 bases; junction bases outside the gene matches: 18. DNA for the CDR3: TGTGCCAGCAGCCAAAACTTTCCTGGGACAGGAGCCGAGGGGACCCAGTACTTC. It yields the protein CASSQNFPGTGAEGTQYF.

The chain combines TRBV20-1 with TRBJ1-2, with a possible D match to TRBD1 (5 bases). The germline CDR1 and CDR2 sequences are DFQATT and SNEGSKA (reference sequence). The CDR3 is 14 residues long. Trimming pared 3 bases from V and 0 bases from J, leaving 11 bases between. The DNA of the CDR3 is TGCAGTGCTAGTTCCGCAGGGACTAACTATGGCTACACCTTC. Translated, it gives CSASSAGTNYGYTF.

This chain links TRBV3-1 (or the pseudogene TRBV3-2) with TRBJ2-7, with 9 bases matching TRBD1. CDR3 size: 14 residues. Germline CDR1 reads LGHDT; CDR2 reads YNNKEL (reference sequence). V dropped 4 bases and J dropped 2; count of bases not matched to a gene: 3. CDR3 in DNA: TGTGCCAGCAGCCCGGACAGGGGCCCCTACGAGCAGTACTTC. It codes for CASSPDRGPYEQYF.

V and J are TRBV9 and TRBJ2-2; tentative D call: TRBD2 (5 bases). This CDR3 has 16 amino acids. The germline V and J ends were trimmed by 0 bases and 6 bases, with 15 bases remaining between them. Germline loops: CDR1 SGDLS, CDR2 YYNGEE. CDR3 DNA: TGTGCCAGCAGCGTAGGAGGGCAGCGCGGGTCCGGGGAGCTGTTTTTT. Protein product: CASSVGGQRGSGELFF. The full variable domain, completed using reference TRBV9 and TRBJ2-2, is DSGVTQTPKHLITATGQRVTLRCSPRSGDLSVYWYQQSLDQGLQFLIQYYNGEERAKGNILERFSAQQFPDLHSELNLSSLELGDSALYFCASSVGGQRGSGELFFGEGSRLTVL.

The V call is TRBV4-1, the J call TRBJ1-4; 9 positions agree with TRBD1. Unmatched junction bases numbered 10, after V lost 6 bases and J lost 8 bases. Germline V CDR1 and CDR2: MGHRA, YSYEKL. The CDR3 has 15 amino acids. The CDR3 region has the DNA TGCGCCAGCAGTGGAACGGGACAGGGAGGGGAAAAACTGTTTTTT. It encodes CASSGTGQGGEKLFF.

DNA for the CDR3: TGTGCCAGCAGCCGCCCCGGGACTAGCGGACGGGAGACCCAGTACTTC. It yields the protein CASSRPGTSGRETQYF. The rearrangement joins TRBV11-2 to TRBJ2-5; 11 positions match TRBD2. CDR1 is SGHAT and CDR2 is FQNNGV in the germline V gene. The CDR3 spans 16 residues. J was trimmed by 5 bases and V by 5 bases; bases with no gene match: 10.

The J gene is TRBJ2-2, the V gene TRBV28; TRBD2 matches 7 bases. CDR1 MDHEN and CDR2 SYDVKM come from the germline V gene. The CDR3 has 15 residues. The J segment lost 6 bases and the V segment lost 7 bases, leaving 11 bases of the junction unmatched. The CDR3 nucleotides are TGTGCCAGCAATAGGGGACTAATGGGTTCCGGGGAGCTGTTTTTT. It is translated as CASNRGLMGSGELFF.

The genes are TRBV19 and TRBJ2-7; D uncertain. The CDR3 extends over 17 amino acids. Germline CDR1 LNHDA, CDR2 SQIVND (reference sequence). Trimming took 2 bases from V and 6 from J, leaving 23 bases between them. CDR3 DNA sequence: TGTGCCAGTAGTATAATCTACGCCGACTCAAAAACCTCCGAGCAGTACTTC. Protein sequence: CASSIIYADSKTSEQYF.